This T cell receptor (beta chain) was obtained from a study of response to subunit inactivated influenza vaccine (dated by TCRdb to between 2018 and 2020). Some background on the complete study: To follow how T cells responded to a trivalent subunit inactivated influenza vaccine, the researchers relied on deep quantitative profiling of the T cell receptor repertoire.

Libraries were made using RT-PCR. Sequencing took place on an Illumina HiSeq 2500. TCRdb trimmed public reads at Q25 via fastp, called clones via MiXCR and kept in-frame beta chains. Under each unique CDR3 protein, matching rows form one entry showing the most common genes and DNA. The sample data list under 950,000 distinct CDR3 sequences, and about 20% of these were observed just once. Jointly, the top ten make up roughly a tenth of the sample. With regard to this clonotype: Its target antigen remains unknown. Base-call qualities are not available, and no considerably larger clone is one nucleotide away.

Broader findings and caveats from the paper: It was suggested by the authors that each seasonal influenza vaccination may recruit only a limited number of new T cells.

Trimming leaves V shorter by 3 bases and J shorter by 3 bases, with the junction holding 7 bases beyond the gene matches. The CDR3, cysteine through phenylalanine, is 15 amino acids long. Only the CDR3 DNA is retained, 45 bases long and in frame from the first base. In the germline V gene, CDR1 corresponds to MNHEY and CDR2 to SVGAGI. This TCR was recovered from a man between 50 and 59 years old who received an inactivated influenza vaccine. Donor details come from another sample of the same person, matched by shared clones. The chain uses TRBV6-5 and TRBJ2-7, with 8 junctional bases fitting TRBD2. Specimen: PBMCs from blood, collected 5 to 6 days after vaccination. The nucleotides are TGTGCCAGCAGTTATACTAGCGGTTATAACTACGAGCAGTACTTC. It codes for CASSYTSGYNYEQYF.